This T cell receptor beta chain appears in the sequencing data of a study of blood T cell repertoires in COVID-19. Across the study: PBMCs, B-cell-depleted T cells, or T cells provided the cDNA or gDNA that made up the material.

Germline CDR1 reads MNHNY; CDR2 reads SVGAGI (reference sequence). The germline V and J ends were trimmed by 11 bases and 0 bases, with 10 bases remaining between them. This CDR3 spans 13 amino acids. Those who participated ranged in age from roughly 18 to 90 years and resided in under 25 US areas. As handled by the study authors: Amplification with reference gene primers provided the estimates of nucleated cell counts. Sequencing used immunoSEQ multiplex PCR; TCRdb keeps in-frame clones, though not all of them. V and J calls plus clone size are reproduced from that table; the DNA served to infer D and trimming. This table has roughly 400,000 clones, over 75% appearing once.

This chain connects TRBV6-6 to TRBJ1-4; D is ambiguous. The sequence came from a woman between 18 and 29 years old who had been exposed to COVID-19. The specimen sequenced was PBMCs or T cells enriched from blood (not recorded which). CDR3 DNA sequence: TGTGCCTGCTCCGGGGCAACTAATGAAAAACTGTTTTTT. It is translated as CACSGATNEKLFF.